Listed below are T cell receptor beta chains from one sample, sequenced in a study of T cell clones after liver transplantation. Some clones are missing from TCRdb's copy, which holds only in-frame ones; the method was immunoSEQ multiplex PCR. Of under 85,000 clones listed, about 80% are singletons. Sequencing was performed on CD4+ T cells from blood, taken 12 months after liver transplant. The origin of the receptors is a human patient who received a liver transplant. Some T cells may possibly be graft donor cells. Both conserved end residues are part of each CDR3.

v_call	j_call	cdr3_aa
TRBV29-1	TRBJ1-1	CSVEPKNTEAFF
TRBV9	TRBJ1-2	CASSVGTGYNYGYTF
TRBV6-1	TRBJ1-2	CASRANYGYTF
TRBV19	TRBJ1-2	CASSIPSAGWHYGYTF
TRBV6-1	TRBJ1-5	CASILTGGNQPQHF
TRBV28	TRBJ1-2	CASSLPYSGTSDGYTF
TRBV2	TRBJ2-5	CASRSRLAGGVLWPGKRTQYF
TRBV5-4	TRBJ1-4	CASSFSGTGYEKLFF
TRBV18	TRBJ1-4	CATRRGEGTVEKLFF
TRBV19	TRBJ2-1	CASSPPVVSSGRANEQFF
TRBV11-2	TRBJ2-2	CASSFQPAGVPGELFF
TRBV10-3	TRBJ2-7	CAISEAGEDEQYF
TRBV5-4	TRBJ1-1	CASSYGRTNTEAFF
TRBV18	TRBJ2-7	CASSPGLVTYEQYF
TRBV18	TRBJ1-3	CASSPGHGQGFGNTIYF
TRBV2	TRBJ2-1	CASSVRSRGRFF
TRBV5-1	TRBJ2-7	CASSLVTSGLAYEQYF
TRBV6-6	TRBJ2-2	CASSRQFVNTGELFF
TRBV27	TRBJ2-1	CASSPPPGTLYNEQFF
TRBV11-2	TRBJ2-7	CASSPRLAGGRNEQYF
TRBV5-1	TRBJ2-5	CASIWGTSGSQTQYF
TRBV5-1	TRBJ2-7	CASSSGGGFLDEQYF
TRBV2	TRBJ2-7	CASSEAGTYYEQYF
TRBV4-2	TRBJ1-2	CASSIDGDRPFYGYTF